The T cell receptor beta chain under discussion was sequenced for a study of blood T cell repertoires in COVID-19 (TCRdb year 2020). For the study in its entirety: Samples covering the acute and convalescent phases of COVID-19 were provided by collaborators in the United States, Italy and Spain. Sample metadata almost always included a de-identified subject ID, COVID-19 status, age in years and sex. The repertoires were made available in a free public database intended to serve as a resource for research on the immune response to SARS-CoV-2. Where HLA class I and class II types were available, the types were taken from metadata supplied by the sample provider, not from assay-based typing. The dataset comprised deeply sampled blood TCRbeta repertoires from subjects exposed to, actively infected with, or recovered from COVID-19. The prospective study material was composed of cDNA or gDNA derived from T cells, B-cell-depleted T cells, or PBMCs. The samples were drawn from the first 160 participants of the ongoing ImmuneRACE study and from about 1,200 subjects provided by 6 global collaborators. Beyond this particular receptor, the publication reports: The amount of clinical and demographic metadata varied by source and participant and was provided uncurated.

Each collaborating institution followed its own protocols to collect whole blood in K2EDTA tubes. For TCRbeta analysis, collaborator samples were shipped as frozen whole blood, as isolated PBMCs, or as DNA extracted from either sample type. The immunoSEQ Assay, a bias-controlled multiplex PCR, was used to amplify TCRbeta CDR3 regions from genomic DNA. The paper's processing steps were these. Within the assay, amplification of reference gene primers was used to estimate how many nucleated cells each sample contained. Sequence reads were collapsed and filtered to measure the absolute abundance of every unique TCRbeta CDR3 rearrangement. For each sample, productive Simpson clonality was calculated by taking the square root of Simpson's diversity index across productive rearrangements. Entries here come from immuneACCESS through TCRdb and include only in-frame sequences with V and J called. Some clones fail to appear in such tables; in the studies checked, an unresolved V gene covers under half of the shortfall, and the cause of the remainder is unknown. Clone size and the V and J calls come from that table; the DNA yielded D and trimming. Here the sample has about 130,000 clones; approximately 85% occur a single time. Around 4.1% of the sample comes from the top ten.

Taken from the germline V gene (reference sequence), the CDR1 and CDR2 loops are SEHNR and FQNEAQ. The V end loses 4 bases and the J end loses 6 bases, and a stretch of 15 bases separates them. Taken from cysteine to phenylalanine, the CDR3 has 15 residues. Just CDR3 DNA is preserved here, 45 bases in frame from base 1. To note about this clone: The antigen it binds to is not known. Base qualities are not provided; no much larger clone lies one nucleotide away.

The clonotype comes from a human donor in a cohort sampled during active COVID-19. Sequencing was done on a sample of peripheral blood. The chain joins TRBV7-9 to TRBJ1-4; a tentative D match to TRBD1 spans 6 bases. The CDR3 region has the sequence CASSSPTGLDEKLFF. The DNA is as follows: TGTGCCAGCAGCTCCCCCACAGGGCTGGATGAAAAACTGTTTTTT.